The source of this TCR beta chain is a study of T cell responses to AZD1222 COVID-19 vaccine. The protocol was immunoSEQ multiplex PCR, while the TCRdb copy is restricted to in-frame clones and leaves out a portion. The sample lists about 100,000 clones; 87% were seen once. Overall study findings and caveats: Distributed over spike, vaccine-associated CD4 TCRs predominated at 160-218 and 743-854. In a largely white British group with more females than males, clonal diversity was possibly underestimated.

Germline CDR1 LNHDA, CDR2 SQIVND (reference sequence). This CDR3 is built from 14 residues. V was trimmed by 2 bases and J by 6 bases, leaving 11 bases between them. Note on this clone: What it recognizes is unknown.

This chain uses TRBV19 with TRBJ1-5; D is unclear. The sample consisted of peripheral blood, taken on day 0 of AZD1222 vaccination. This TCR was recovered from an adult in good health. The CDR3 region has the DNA TGTGCCAGTAGTATACGGGGAGAGGGTCAGCCCCAGCATTTT. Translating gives CASSIRGEGQPQHF.